The clone carrying this TCR beta chain occurred once. What it binds is not known. This specimen belongs to a study of cytomegalovirus exposure and HLA in healthy donors. Study as a whole: Both the 120 validation repertoires and the 600 to 700 first-cohort repertoires used the same platform, as reported by a later analysis.

V shed 6 bases and J 3 bases; nucleotides not matched to a gene: 3. This CDR3 is 13 amino acids long. Germline-derived CDR1 and CDR2 are SEHNR and FQNEAQ (reference sequence). The study, taken as a whole, reports: A classifier reportedly called cytomegalovirus status with high sensitivity and specificity. Through in vitro validation, three CMV-associated chains were shown to be specific for CMV antigens.

Produced via immunoSEQ multiplex PCR; TCRdb's table is partial and in-frame only. The sample records about 79,000 clones, 80% to 95% being singletons. The TCR sequence derives from a woman aged 30 to 39 in good health and CMV-seronegative. This sequence joins TRBV7-9 and TRBJ2-5, with 8 bases fitting TRBD1. The sequencing input was PBMCs. CDR3 DNA: TGTGCCAGCAGGACAGGGGTCGAAGAGACCCAGTACTTC. Translating it yields CASRTGVEETQYF.